This T cell receptor (beta chain) was sequenced for a study of blood T cell repertoires in COVID-19. Whole-study context: Samples came from the United States, Italy and Spain, spanning acute and convalescent COVID-19.

TCRdb's copy holds only in-frame clones and misses some; the assay was immunoSEQ multiplex PCR. The repertoire includes 200,000 to 250,000 clones, 75% to 90% of them detected once, and less than 4.5% sits in the top ten. This clone showed up just once. Germline V gene sequence: CDR1 LGHNA, CDR2 YSLEER. The CDR3 spans 16 residues. The V segment lost 4 bases and the J segment 8 bases; nucleotides outside the gene matches: 9. The sequence derives from a woman aged 35 to 49 with acute COVID-19. The rearrangement uses TRBV4-3 and TRBJ1-6; 9 bases are shared with TRBD1. Sequenced input: PBMCs or T cells enriched from blood (not recorded which). The CDR3 reads CASSRATGGADSPLHF. Written as DNA, the CDR3 is TGCGCCAGCAGCCGAGCTACAGGGGGCGCGGATTCACCCCTCCACTTT.